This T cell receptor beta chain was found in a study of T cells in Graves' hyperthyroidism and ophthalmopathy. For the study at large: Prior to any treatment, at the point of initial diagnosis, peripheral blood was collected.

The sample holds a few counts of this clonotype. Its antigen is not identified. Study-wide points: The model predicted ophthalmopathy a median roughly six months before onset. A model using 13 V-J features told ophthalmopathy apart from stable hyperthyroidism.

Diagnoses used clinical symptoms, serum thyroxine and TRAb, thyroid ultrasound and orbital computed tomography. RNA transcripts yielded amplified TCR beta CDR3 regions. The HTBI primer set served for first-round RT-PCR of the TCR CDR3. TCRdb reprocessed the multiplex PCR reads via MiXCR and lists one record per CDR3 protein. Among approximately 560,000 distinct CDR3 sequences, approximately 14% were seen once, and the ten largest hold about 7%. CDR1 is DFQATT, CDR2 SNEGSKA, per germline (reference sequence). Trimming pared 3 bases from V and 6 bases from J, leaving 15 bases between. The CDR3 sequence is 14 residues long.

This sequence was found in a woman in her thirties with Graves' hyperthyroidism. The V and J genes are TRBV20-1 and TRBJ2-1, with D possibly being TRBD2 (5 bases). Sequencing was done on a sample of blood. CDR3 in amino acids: CSARSRSEGNEQFF. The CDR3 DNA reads TGCAGTGCTAGGTCCCGCTCAGAGGGCAATGAGCAGTTCTTC.